This T cell receptor beta chain is from a study of PD-1 blockade in classical Hodgkin lymphoma. Looking at the study overall: Patients received nivolumab 3 mg/kg intravenously every 2 weeks.

Clones were sequenced by immunoSEQ multiplex PCR, and TCRdb holds only the in-frame ones, with some missing. Of roughly 60,000 clones in the sample, around 89% were seen once. Trimming took off 6 bases at V and 8 bases at J, with 17 bases between the two ends. From germline, CDR1 is SGHRS and CDR2 YFSETQ. The CDR3 is 14 residues long. There was relapse after autologous stem cell transplantation in every patient, and there was variation in brentuximab vedotin exposure. Classifying best responses yielded complete response, partial response or progressive disease. Remarks on this clone: As yet, its antigen is unknown.

Study-level results: At baseline, newly diagnosed patients reportedly showed less TCR diversity than healthy donors. Undefined causes, possibly disease activity or prior therapy, underlie the repertoire differences.

The sequence came from a human donor with classical Hodgkin lymphoma. Here the sequenced sample was peripheral blood mononuclear cells (PBMCs), taken before the second cycle of nivolumab. The J gene is TRBJ1-4, the V gene TRBV5-1; D is unclear. The DNA of the CDR3 is TGCGCCAGCACTTCTGGTCAGGCCGCAGAAAAACTGTTTTTT. Its protein product is CASTSGQAAEKLFF.